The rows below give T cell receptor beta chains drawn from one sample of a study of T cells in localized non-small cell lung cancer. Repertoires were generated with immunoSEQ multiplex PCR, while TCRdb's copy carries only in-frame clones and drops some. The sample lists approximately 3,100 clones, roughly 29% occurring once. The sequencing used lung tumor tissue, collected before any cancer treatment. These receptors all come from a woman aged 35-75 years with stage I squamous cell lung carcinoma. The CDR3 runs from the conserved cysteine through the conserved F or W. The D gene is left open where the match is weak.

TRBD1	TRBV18	CASSLGQGIAEQYF
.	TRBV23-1	CASSLEGDYGYTF
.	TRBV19	CASSIRRGRGSSDTQYF
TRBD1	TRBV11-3	CASSKGQGLTDTQYF
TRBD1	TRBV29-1	CSVEPANRGGYTF
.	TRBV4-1	CASSQGSPDTQYF
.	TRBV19	CASSGDGTSTDTQYF
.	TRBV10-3	CAISEDSGFYGYTF
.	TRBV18	CASSPQGSDTEAFF
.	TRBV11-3	CASSLGGLRQETQYF
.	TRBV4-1	CASSQETRGYAKNIQYF
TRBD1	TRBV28	CASSSGGYYEQYF
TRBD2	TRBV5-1	CASSFHQLASNTGELFF
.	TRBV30	CAWSMQGMEAFF
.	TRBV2	CASSFPSEGETQYF
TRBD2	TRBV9	CASSVDVGLAGYEQYF
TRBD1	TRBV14	CASSLRQGAGQETQYF
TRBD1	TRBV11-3	CASSPRTGTNTGELFF
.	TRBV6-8	CASSPTANYGYTF
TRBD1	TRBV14	CASSRPGQGWETQYF
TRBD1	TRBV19	CASSRDPKGANSNQPQHF
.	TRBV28	CASSSPGRAGANVLTF
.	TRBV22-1	CASSGTGDSGNTIYF
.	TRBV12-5	CASGLVGNGVYNEQFF
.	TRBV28	CASSLFPPSYEQYF
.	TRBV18	CASSPGSDELEQYF
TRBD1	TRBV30	CAWSVLPQGAGEKLFF
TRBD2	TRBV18	CASSPRLAGEQYF
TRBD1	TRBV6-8	CASRPRQGARDTQYF
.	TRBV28	CASSLSISYNSPLHF
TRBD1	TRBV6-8	CASSAPGQGSYEQYF
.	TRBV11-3	CASSLGVYGNTIYF
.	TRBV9	CASSGPMVGVQETQYF
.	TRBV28	CASKTGTTYEQYF
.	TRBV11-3	CASSLGAGRSTEAFF
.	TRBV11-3	CASSPFDGHPSYEQYF
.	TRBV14	CASSVTVNTEAFF
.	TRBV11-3	CASSLDGGLLETQYF
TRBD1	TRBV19	CASSKQGQGNYNEQFF